This T cell receptor (beta chain) was profiled in a study of blood T cell repertoires in COVID-19. Looked up from germline, CDR1 is MRHNA and CDR2 is SNTAGT. Trimming took 6 bases from V and 4 from J; bases not matched to a gene: 5. This CDR3 has 13 residues. Per the study methods: Nucleated cell number was recorded as an estimate derived from reference gene primer amplification. Clones were sequenced by immunoSEQ multiplex PCR, and TCRdb holds only the in-frame ones, with some missing. V and J calls and clone size are given by that table; D and trimming were obtained from the DNA. The table has 85,000 to 130,000 clones, 84% seen once; the top ten hold 14%.

This clonotype originated in an older woman with acute or convalescent COVID-19. Sequencing used peripheral blood. The chain employs TRBV6-4 and TRBJ1-1, with TRBD1 matching 7 bases. The CDR3 reads CASRRQGGTEAFF. For the CDR3, the DNA is TGTGCCAGCAGACGACAGGGCGGCACTGAAGCTTTCTTT.